The T cell receptor (beta chain) described here comes from a study of identical twins. One entry per CDR3 protein results from TCRdb running MiXCR on the 5' RACE reads. The sample has 400,000 to 600,000 distinct CDR3 sequences, 20% to 25% seen once. Each donor was a healthy Caucasian. The germline V gene has CDR1 DFQATT and CDR2 SNEGSKA (reference sequence). The junction had 3 bases not matched to a gene; V was cut back by 3 bases and J by 3 bases. The CDR3 length is 13 residues. This clonotype was seen a handful of times. Its cognate antigen is unknown. Whole-study results and caveats: There were fewer insertions in abundant cord blood beta clonotypes, but memory repertoires showed no such pattern.

The data were also submitted as part of a second study, on yellow fever vaccine responses in identical twins.

The V call is TRBV20-1, the J call TRBJ2-7; 9 nucleotides agree with TRBD2. Sequencing was done on a sample of CD4+ T cells sorted from blood. The receptor's source is a young woman in good health. The CDR3, as DNA: TGCAGTGCTAGCCTAGCGGGGAGCTACGAGCAGTACGTC. Protein: CSASLAGSYEQYV.